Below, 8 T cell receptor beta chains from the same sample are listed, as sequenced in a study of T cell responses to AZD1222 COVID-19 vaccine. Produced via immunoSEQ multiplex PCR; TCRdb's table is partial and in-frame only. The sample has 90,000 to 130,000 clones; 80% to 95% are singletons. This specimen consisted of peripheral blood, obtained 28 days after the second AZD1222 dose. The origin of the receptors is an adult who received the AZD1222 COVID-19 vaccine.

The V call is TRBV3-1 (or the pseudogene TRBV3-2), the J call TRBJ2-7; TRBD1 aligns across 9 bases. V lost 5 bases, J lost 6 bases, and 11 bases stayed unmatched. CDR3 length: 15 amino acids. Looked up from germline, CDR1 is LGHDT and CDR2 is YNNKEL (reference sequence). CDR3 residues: CASSYEDRGSTEQYF. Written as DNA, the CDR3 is TGTGCCAGCAGCTATGAGGACAGGGGATCCACCGAGCAGTACTTC.

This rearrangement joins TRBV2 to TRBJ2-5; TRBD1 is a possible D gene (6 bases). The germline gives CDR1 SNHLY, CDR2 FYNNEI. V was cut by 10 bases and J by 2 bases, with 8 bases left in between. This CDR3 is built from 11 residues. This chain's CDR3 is CATGEQETQYF. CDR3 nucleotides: TGTGCCACAGGGGAACAAGAGACCCAGTACTTC.

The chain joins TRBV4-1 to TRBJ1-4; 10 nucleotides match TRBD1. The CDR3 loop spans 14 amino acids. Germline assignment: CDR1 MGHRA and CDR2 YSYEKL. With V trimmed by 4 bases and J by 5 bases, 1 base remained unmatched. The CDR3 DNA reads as TGCGCCAGCAGCCTGGGACAGGGGAATGAAAAACTGTTTTTT. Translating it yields CASSLGQGNEKLFF.

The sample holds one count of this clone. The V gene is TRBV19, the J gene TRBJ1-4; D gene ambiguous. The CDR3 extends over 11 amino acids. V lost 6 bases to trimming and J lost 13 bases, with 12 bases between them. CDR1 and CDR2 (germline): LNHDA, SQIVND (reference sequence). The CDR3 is CASRKDRGLFF. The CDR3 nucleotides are TGTGCCAGTAGGAAAGACCGGGGACTGTTTTTT.

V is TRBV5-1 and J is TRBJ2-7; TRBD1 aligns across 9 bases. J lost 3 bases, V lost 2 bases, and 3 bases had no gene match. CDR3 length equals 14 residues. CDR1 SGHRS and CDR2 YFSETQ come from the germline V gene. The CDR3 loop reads CASSFYRGHYEQYF. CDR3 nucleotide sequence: TGCGCCAGCAGCTTCTACAGGGGGCACTACGAGCAGTACTTC.

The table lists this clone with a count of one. The CDR3 sequence is CAISGRRLAGGPPYNEQFF. CDR3 DNA: TGTGCCATCAGTGGCCGCAGACTAGCGGGGGGCCCCCCCTACAATGAGCAGTTCTTC. The gene calls are TRBV10-3 and TRBJ2-1, with 13 bases matching TRBD2. The V gene's germline CDR1 is ENHRY and CDR2 SYGVKD. J lost 2 bases, V lost 4 bases, and 11 bases had no gene match. The CDR3 has 19 amino acids.

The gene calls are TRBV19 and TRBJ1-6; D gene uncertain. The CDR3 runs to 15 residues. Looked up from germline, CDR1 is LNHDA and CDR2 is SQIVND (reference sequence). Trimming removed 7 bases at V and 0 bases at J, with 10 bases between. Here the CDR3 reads CASNIPDSYNSPLHF. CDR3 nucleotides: TGTGCCAGTAACATCCCCGACTCCTATAATTCACCCCTCCACTTT.

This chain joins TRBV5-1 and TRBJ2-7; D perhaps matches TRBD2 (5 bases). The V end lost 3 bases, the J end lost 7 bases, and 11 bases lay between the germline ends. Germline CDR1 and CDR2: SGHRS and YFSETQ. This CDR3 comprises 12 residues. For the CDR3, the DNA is TGCGCCAGCAGCTCGGACTCGGGGGAGCAGTACTTC. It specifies CASSSDSGEQYF.